A single sample is the source of the 20 T cell receptor beta chains below, sequenced in a study of blood T cell repertoires in COVID-19 (dated by TCRdb to about 2020). Library prep was done by the immunoSEQ multiplex PCR assay. TCRdb limited this immuneACCESS table to in-frame rearrangements with V and J called. A share of clones is missing; checked studies link under half to unresolved V genes, and the rest is unexplained. Here the sample has about 41,000 clones; 70% to 90% occur a single time. The ten largest clonotypes hold under 4.5% of the sample. Sequenced sample: peripheral blood. All receptors come from a man between 60 and 75 years old with acute or convalescent COVID-19.

The rearrangement joins TRBV5-4 to TRBJ1-2, with 9 bases that match TRBD1. The V and J ends lost 4 bases and 3 bases, in that order; junction bases with no gene match: 4. Germline CDR1 and CDR2: SGHNT and YYREEE (reference sequence). This CDR3 spans 14 amino acids. Here the CDR3 DNA reads TGTGCCAGCAGCACAGGGGGCGCGGACTATGGCTACACCTTC. It codes for CASSTGGADYGYTF.

The chain links TRBV3-1 (or the pseudogene TRBV3-2) to TRBJ2-3; 9 nucleotides agree with TRBD2. Germline values: CDR1 LGHDT, CDR2 YNNKEL (reference sequence). V gave up 4 bases and J gave up 4 bases; unmatched junction bases: 6. The CDR3 has 15 amino acids. CDR3 sequence: CASSPSGGPADTQYF. As DNA, the CDR3 is TGTGCCAGCAGCCCAAGCGGGGGGCCTGCAGATACGCAGTATTTT.

The chain joins TRBV4-1 to TRBJ2-3, with TRBD2 matching 8 bases. The length of the CDR3 is 15 residues. V dropped 4 bases and J dropped 5; count of bases not matched to a gene: 8. The germline V gene encodes CDR1 MGHRA and CDR2 YSYEKL. In nucleotides, the CDR3 is TGCGCCAGCAGCCGCCTTGGACTAGCCCAAGATACGCAGTATTTT. This sequence encodes CASSRLGLAQDTQYF.

This chain links TRBV9 with TRBJ2-2; TRBD1 matches at 8 bases. Germline-derived CDR1 and CDR2 are SGDLS and YYNGEE. CDR3 length: 15 residues. V lost 4 bases and J lost 1; bases outside the gene matches: 3. CDR3 coding DNA: TGTGCCAGCAGCCCCAGGGGGCTGAACACCGGGGAGCTGTTTTTT. Protein: CASSPRGLNTGELFF.

The J gene is TRBJ2-7, the V gene TRBV11-2; D unclear. This CDR3 comprises 12 residues. Germline loops: CDR1 SGHAT, CDR2 FQNNGV. V dropped 1 base and J dropped 2 bases, with 3 bases sitting between them. CDR3 in amino acids: CASSLVTYEQYF. The CDR3 nucleotides read TGTGCCAGCAGCTTAGTTACCTACGAGCAGTACTTC. Filled out from reference TRBV11-2 and TRBJ2-7, the complete variable domain reads EAGVAQSPRYKIIEKRQSVAFWCNPISGHATLYWYQQILGQGPKLLIQFQNNGVVDDSQLPKDRFSAERLKGVDSTLKIQPAKLEDSAVYLCASSLVTYEQYFGPGTRLTVT.

This rearrangement joins TRBV5-1 to TRBJ2-1; 12 bases match TRBD2. The germline V gene has CDR1 SGHRS and CDR2 YFSETQ. The CDR3 loop spans 15 amino acids. J lost 8 bases, V lost 0 bases, and 3 bases had no gene match. The CDR3 sequence is CASSLASGGAYEQFF. CDR3 nucleotide sequence: TGCGCCAGCAGCTTGGCTAGCGGGGGGGCCTATGAGCAGTTCTTC.

The chain recombines TRBV14 with TRBJ1-6, with D hard to call. Deletions cut 4 bases from V and 3 bases from J, with 4 bases between. The CDR3 is 13 residues long. The germline V gene encodes CDR1 SGHDN and CDR2 FVKESK. CDR3 nucleotides: TGTGCCAGCAGCCCATTCTATAATTCACCCCTCCACTTT. Its protein is CASSPFYNSPLHF. The full variable domain, rest sourced from reference TRBV14 and TRBJ1-6, is EAGVTQFPSHSVIEKGQTVTLRCDPISGHDNLYWYRRVMGKEIKFLLHFVKESKQDESGMPNNRFLAERTGGTYSTLKVQPAELEDSGVYFCASSPFYNSPLHFGNGTRLTVT.

V is TRBV29-1 and J is TRBJ2-7; D perhaps matches TRBD1 (8 bases). Germline lookup yields CDR1 SQVTM and CDR2 ANQGSEA. V was shortened by 6 bases and J by 1 base, with 16 bases between the two germline ends. The CDR3 has 14 residues. The CDR3: CSVLDRGGSYEQYF. DNA of the CDR3: TGCAGCGTACTCGACAGGGGAGGGTCCTACGAGCAGTACTTC.

The chain uses TRBV2 and TRBJ1-1; TRBD1 is a possible D gene (5 bases). The CDR3 sequence is 14 residues long. V was clipped by 6 bases and J by 2 bases, with 13 bases between them. The V gene's germline CDR1 is SNHLY and CDR2 FYNNEI. CDR3: CASRAAQGNTEAFF. CDR3 nucleotide sequence: TGTGCCAGCAGAGCCGCCCAGGGAAACACTGAAGCTTTCTTT. Combining the CDR3 with reference TRBV2 and TRBJ1-1 gives the whole variable domain EPEVTQTPSHQVTQMGQEVILRCVPISNHLYFYWYRQILGQKVEFLVSFYNNEISEKSEIFDDQFSVERPDGSNFTLKIRSTKLEDSAMYFCASRAAQGNTEAFFGQGTRLTVV.

Here the CDR3 reads CSASPRGVYEQYF. CDR3 coding DNA: TGCAGTGCTAGTCCTAGGGGCGTCTACGAGCAGTACTTC. The gene calls are TRBV20-1 and TRBJ2-7, with D perhaps matching TRBD1 (5 bases). Germline lookup yields CDR1 DFQATT and CDR2 SNEGSKA (reference sequence). The V gene lost 3 bases and the J gene lost 3 bases, with 12 bases spanning the gap. The CDR3 contains 13 residues.

The sample holds a few counts of this clone. This chain joins TRBV3-1 (or the pseudogene TRBV3-2) and TRBJ2-1, with a tentative D call TRBD1 (7 bases). V dropped 0 bases and J dropped 0 bases, with 15 bases sitting between them. The CDR3 has 18 residues. The germline CDR1 and CDR2 sequences are LGHDT and YNNKEL (reference sequence). The CDR3 DNA reads TGTGCCAGCAGCCAAGAATGGCAGGGGGGTGTCTCCTACAATGAGCAGTTCTTC. Translating gives CASSQEWQGGVSYNEQFF.

This chain connects TRBV6-5 to TRBJ1-6; 9 bases match TRBD1. Looked up from germline, CDR1 is MNHEY and CDR2 is SVGAGI. The CDR3 has 15 amino acids. V shed 5 bases and J 6 bases; nucleotides not matched to a gene: 5. This CDR3 reads CASSTPGQGNSPLHF. In DNA, the CDR3 is TGTGCCAGCAGTACCCCGGGACAGGGTAATTCACCCCTCCACTTT.

The chain uses TRBV12-3 or TRBV12-4 and TRBJ1-2, with TRBD1 matching 9 bases. The CDR3 runs to 13 residues. With 6 bases clipped from V and 8 bases from J, the junction kept 7 bases outside the gene matches. CDR3 sequence: CASRETGGAGYTF. The CDR3 nucleotides are TGTGCCAGCAGGGAAACAGGGGGCGCGGGCTACACCTTC.

This chain connects TRBV5-1 to TRBJ2-7, with a possible D match to TRBD1 (5 bases). CDR1 SGHRS and CDR2 YFSETQ come from the germline V gene. The CDR3 covers 15 residues. V shed 2 bases and J shed 3 bases, with 15 bases lying between them. For the CDR3, the DNA is TGCGCCAGCAGCTTACTATCACAGGAATACTACGAGCAGTACTTC. The encoded protein is CASSLLSQEYYEQYF.

The chain couples TRBV4-1 to TRBJ2-5, with a possible D match to TRBD1 (5 bases). This CDR3 comprises 15 residues. Germline lookup yields CDR1 MGHRA and CDR2 YSYEKL. Trimming stripped 0 bases from V and 8 bases from J, with 16 bases between. The CDR3 reads CASSQDPQALETQYF. DNA of the CDR3: TGCGCCAGCAGCCAAGATCCACAGGCACTTGAAACCCAGTACTTC.

The gene calls are TRBV6-5 and TRBJ1-1, with 8 bases identical to TRBD1. This CDR3 has 14 amino acids. V lost 4 bases to trimming and J lost 1 base; unmatched junction nucleotides: 2. The germline gives CDR1 MNHEY, CDR2 SVGAGI. The CDR3 loop reads CASSWGTGNTEAFF. CDR3 coding DNA: TGTGCCAGCAGTTGGGGGACAGGGAACACTGAAGCTTTCTTT.

The chain uses TRBV2 and TRBJ1-5, with 11 nucleotides matching TRBD1. Germline V CDR1 and CDR2: SNHLY, FYNNEI. V was clipped by 5 bases and J by 4 bases; unmatched bases: 4. The CDR3 extends over 15 amino acids. The CDR3 spells CASSYGTGGNQPQHF. The CDR3 region has the DNA TGTGCCAGCAGTTACGGGACAGGGGGGAATCAGCCCCAGCATTTT.

The chain combines TRBV7-2 with TRBJ1-2; 9 nucleotides agree with TRBD1. The CDR3 contains 16 residues. Germline V gene sequence: CDR1 SGHTA, CDR2 FQGNSA. V trimming: 0 bases; J trimming: 0 bases; junction bases outside the gene matches: 2. In nucleotides, the CDR3 is TGTGCCAGCAGCTTAGCGACAGGGGGGTCTAACTATGGCTACACCTTC. It translates to CASSLATGGSNYGYTF.

The V gene is TRBV7-8, the J gene TRBJ1-1; 10 bases are a match to TRBD1. The CDR3 length is 14 residues. Germline assignment: CDR1 SGHVS and CDR2 FQNEAQ. Trimming took 0 bases from V and 6 from J; bases not matched to a gene: 1. CDR3 DNA: TGTGCCAGCAGCTTAGCGGGGACAGGGGCTGAAGCTTTCTTT. It yields the protein CASSLAGTGAEAFF.

The chain employs TRBV13 and TRBJ1-1, with D possibly matching TRBD1 (5 bases). The CDR3 is 14 amino acids. The germline V and J ends were trimmed by 5 bases and 4 bases, with 14 bases remaining between them. CDR1 is PRHDT, CDR2 FYEKMQ, per germline (reference sequence). The CDR3 is CASSPGPRGTEAFF. The CDR3 DNA reads as TGTGCCAGCAGCCCCGGGCCAAGGGGCACTGAAGCTTTCTTT.